The subject of this entry is one T cell receptor beta chain. The sample originates from a study of T-cell memory formation after mild COVID-19. Germline V CDR1 and CDR2: DFQATT, SNEGSKA (reference sequence). After removal of 1 base from V and 5 bases from J, the junction contained 5 bases not matched to a gene. The CDR3 length is 14 residues. TCRdb reprocessed the 5' RACE reads via MiXCR and lists one record per CDR3 protein. The sample yields 430,000 or so distinct CDR3 sequences, 25% seen once. V is TRBV20-1 and J is TRBJ2-4, with TRBD1 identical over 7 bases. The sample comprised PBMCs or a T cell subset sorted from them (not recorded which). The origin of this receptor is an adult woman who had mild COVID-19 (a few samples of this study predate the infection). Cell type and time point are not known. The CDR3 nucleotides read TGCAGTGCTAGAGTCCCAGACAGGGAAAACATTCAGTACTTC. Its protein is CSARVPDRENIQYF.